These T cell receptor beta chains were read from a single sample in a study of blood T cell repertoires in COVID-19. Produced via immunoSEQ multiplex PCR; TCRdb's table is partial and in-frame only. The sample holds 150,000 to 200,000 clones, roughly 84% seen once. The specimen sequenced was PBMCs or T cells enriched from blood (not recorded which). These receptors were obtained from a man aged 45 to 65 who had recovered from COVID-19. Both conserved end residues are part of each CDR3. Each record gives: clone size, J gene, V gene, D gene, CDR3 protein, CDR3 DNA. The D gene is left open where the match is weak. A row's size may be missing; if present it is once, few, many or a size class.

NA TRBJ1-1 TRBV18 NA CASYRTPEAEAFF TGTGCCAGCTATAGGACCCCGGAGGCTGAAGCTTTCTTT
NA TRBJ1-2 TRBV5-6 TRBD1 CASSFDRAGYGYTF TGTGCCAGCAGCTTTGACAGGGCTGGCTATGGCTACACCTTC
NA TRBJ1-6 TRBV27 NA CASSSYRNNSPLHF TGTGCCAGCAGTTCGTATCGTAATAATTCACCCCTCCACTTT
NA TRBJ2-7 TRBV13 NA CASRRRGGSYEQYF TGTGCCAGCAGGCGAAGGGGGGGCTCCTACGAGCAGTACTTC
NA TRBJ1-1 TRBV7-8 TRBD1 CASSPRTGMNTEAFF TGTGCCAGCAGCCCGCGGACAGGGATGAACACTGAAGCTTTCTTT
once TRBJ1-2 TRBV28 TRBD1 CASSTDRGLYGYTF TGTGCCAGCAGTACGGACAGGGGGCTCTATGGCTACACCTTC
NA TRBJ1-5 TRBV28 NA CASRPNDRQPQHF TGTGCCAGCAGGCCCAACGACAGACAGCCCCAGCATTTT
few TRBJ2-7 TRBV3-1/TRBV3-2 TRBD2 CASSPAGRLAYYEQYF TGTGCCAGCAGCCCAGCAGGTCGACTAGCGTATTACGAGCAGTACTTC
NA TRBJ2-2 TRBV20-1 TRBD2 CSASRSLAGGSGTGELFF TGCAGTGCTAGTCGGTCCCTTGCGGGGGGATCGGGGACCGGGGAGCTGTTTTTT
NA TRBJ1-2 TRBV19 TRBD1 CASSTDRGAGYTF TGTGCCAGTAGTACCGACAGGGGAGCTGGCTACACCTTC
NA TRBJ1-2 TRBV5-1 TRBD1 CASSGLGDRVRFSF TGCGCCAGCAGCGGTTTGGGGGACAGGGTGAGATTCTCCTTC
NA TRBJ1-2 TRBV4-1 TRBD1 CASSQVPGQGAQTF TGCGCCAGCAGCCAAGTACCTGGACAGGGGGCCCAGACCTTC
NA TRBJ1-1 TRBV6-5 NA CASSQQLINTEAFF TGTGCCAGCAGCCAACAGCTAATTAACACTGAAGCTTTCTTT
NA TRBJ1-6 TRBV7-9 NA CASSLGEWGRNSPLHF TGTGCCAGCAGCTTAGGGGAGTGGGGTCGCAATTCACCCCTCCACTTT
NA TRBJ2-7 TRBV20-1 NA CSARDRNRQYF TGCAGTGCTAGAGATCGCAACAGGCAGTACTTC
once TRBJ1-2 TRBV2 NA CASSLYGYTF TGTGCCAGCAGTCTCTATGGCTACACCTTC
NA TRBJ1-1 TRBV7-8 NA CASRPPFYKGVTEAFF TGTGCCAGCAGGCCTCCTTTTTACAAAGGGGTTACTGAAGCTTTCTTT
NA TRBJ1-1 TRBV30 NA CAYSENTEAFF TGTGCCTATAGCGAGAACACTGAAGCTTTCTTT
NA TRBJ2-7 TRBV27 NA CASRPGLDRSYEQYF TGTGCCAGCAGACCAGGCTTGGACAGATCCTACGAGCAGTACTTC
once TRBJ1-2 TRBV11-2 TRBD1 CASTSPTGEYGYTF TGTGCCAGCACCTCCCCGACAGGGGAGTATGGCTACACCTTC
NA TRBJ1-1 TRBV11-2 NA CASSLVLSNTEAFF TGTGCCAGCAGCTTAGTCCTATCGAACACTGAAGCTTTCTTT
NA TRBJ1-6 TRBV6-5 TRBD1 CASSYYRQGVDSPLHF TGTGCCAGCAGTTACTACCGACAGGGGGTCGATTCACCCCTCCACTTT
NA TRBJ1-4 TRBV7-8 NA CASSSHGGSDSEKLFF TGTGCCAGCAGCTCGCACGGGGGTTCCGACTCTGAAAAACTGTTTTTT
NA TRBJ2-5 TRBV19 TRBD2 CASSIDVAGGPLQETQYF TGTGCCAGTAGTATAGATGTAGCGGGGGGCCCCCTTCAAGAGACCCAGTACTTC
NA TRBJ2-1 TRBV27 TRBD2 CASSPGAGGREQFF TGTGCCAGCAGTCCCGGGGCGGGGGGGCGTGAGCAGTTCTTC
few TRBJ1-2 TRBV28 NA CASTLGAVSNYGYTF TGTGCCAGCACCCTAGGGGCAGTATCTAACTATGGCTACACCTTC
NA TRBJ1-2 TRBV18 TRBD1 CASSPPGTGVYGYTF TGTGCCAGCTCACCACCAGGGACAGGGGTCTATGGCTACACCTTC
NA TRBJ1-6 TRBV10-3 NA CAISQNNSPLHF TGTGCCATCAGTCAGAATAATTCACCCCTCCACTTT
NA TRBJ1-2 TRBV12-3/TRBV12-4 NA CASSPTGYYGYTF TGTGCCAGCAGTCCCACAGGGTACTATGGCTACACCTTC
NA TRBJ1-1 TRBV5-1 NA CASSLSLVTEAFF TGCGCCAGCAGCTTGTCCCTCGTTACTGAAGCTTTCTTT
NA TRBJ1-1 TRBV29-1 NA CSVRQVWRTEAFF TGCAGCGTTCGACAGGTTTGGAGGACTGAAGCTTTCTTT
NA TRBJ2-5 TRBV29-1 NA CSVEGDKAKTQYF TGCAGCGTTGAAGGGGACAAGGCCAAGACCCAGTACTTC
once TRBJ2-7 TRBV13 NA CASGRRSSYEQYF TGTGCCAGCGGACGGAGGAGCTCCTACGAGCAGTACTTC
NA TRBJ2-2 TRBV21-1 NA CASSKDGLAQNTGELFF TGTGCCAGCAGCAAAGATGGACTAGCCCAGAACACCGGGGAGCTGTTTTTT
NA TRBJ1-1 TRBV6-5 TRBD1 CASRTTSGGSTEAFF TGTGCCAGCAGAACCACTTCAGGGGGCAGTACTGAAGCTTTCTTT
NA TRBJ1-1 TRBV2 NA CASSAEMNTEAFF TGTGCCAGCAGTGCGGAGATGAACACTGAAGCTTTCTTT
NA TRBJ1-4 TRBV2 NA CASRSGVGEKLFF TGTGCCAGCAGGTCAGGGGTCGGAGAAAAACTGTTTTTT
NA TRBJ2-4 TRBV5-8 TRBD2 CASSPGGGGKNIQYF TGTGCCAGCAGCCCGGGTGGCGGGGGCAAAAACATTCAGTACTTC
NA TRBJ2-3 TRBV2 TRBD2 CASSEVGGSTDTQYF TGTGCCAGCAGTGAGGTGGGGGGGAGCACAGATACGCAGTATTTT
once TRBJ1-2 TRBV18 NA CASSPSTGVTRGYTF TGTGCCAGCTCACCATCGACAGGCGTTACGCGGGGCTACACCTTC